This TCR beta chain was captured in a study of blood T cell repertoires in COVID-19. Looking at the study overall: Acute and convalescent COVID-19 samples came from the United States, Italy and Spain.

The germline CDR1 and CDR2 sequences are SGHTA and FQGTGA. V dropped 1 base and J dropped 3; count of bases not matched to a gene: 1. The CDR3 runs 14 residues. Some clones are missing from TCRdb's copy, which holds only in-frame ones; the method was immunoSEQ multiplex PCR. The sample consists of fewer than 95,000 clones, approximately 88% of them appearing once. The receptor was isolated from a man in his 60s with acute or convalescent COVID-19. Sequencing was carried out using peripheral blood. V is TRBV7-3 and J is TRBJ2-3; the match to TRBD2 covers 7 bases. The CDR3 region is CASSLNGGTDTQYF. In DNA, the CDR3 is TGTGCCAGCAGCTTAAACGGGGGGACAGATACGCAGTATTTT.